These 15 T cell receptor beta chains were all obtained from the same sample, sequenced in a study of spatial heterogeneity in lung cancer. TCRdb passed the 5' RACE reads through MiXCR, listing each CDR3 protein once. The repertoire holds 45,000 or so distinct CDR3 sequences, with 7.5% to 8% as singletons. Time point reported: sample taken at primary tumor resection. The sequenced material consisted of unsorted whole RNA from tumor, nontumor lung or frozen PBMC. The sequences come from PBMCs, collected at surgery. Receptors were obtained from a female donor with early-stage non-small cell lung cancer.

This clonotype has only a few counts. V and J are TRBV6-5 and TRBJ2-1; 8 bases agree with TRBD2. The junction had 5 bases not matched to a gene; V was cut back by 3 bases and J by 4 bases. Germline V gene data show CDR1 as MNHEY and CDR2 as SVGAGI. The CDR3 contains 15 residues. Here the CDR3 reads CASSYGTSLYNEQFF. CDR3 DNA sequence: TGTGCCAGCAGTTATGGGACTAGTCTGTACAATGAGCAGTTCTTC.

This sequence joins TRBV18 and TRBJ1-5; TRBD1 matches 7 bases. The germline CDR1 and CDR2 sequences are KGHSH and LQKENI. V shed 2 bases, J shed 5 bases, and the junction held 3 bases outside the gene matches. The CDR3 covers 14 residues. CDR3: CASSPSGQDQPQHF. The CDR3 DNA reads TGTGCCAGCTCACCATCAGGACAGGATCAGCCCCAGCATTTT.

This clonotype was observed many times. The chain employs TRBV27 and TRBJ2-5; 8 bases fit TRBD1. With 5 bases clipped from V and 1 base from J, the junction kept 9 bases outside the gene matches. CDR3 length: 16 residues. Germline V gene sequence: CDR1 MNHEY, CDR2 SMNVEV (reference sequence). The CDR3, as DNA: TGTGCCAGCAGTCGGGGACAGGACCACCTCCAAGAGACCCAGTACTTC. Translating it yields CASSRGQDHLQETQYF.

This clonotype has ten or more counts. The rearrangement uses TRBV4-2 and TRBJ1-2; D call uncertain. With 0 bases removed from V and 2 bases from J, the gap between germline ends came to 10 bases. This CDR3 contains 15 residues. In germline, CDR1 is LGHNA, CDR2 YNFKEQ. The chain's CDR3 is CASSQDRTKNYGYTF. The DNA of the CDR3 is TGTGCCAGCAGCCAAGACAGAACAAAAAACTATGGCTACACCTTC.

This clonotype appeared a few times. The V call is TRBV28, the J call TRBJ1-2, with 11 nucleotides matching TRBD1. With 8 bases clipped from V and 4 bases from J, the junction kept 9 bases outside the gene matches. CDR3 length: 15 residues. Germline V gene lookup returns CDR1 MDHEN and CDR2 SYDVKM. CDR3 nucleotide sequence: TGTGCCAGCGGGGGACAGGGGGGCTTCGGCTATGGCTACACCTTC. Protein product: CASGGQGGFGYGYTF.

This chain joins TRBV7-6 and TRBJ2-7; D is unresolved. Germline-derived CDR1 and CDR2 are SGHVS and FNYEAQ. The CDR3 sequence is 13 residues long. Trimming took off 0 bases at V and 3 bases at J, with 6 bases between the two ends. The CDR3 reads CASSLAPVYEQYF. In DNA, the CDR3 is TGTGCCAGCAGCTTAGCGCCAGTCTACGAGCAGTACTTC.

This clonotype was picked up a small number of times. The chain recombines TRBV19 with TRBJ2-7; D may be TRBD2 (5 bases). CDR3 size: 17 residues. V was trimmed by 5 bases and J by 3 bases, leaving 23 bases between them. The germline CDR1 and CDR2 sequences are LNHDA and SQIVND (reference sequence). CDR3 nucleotides: TGTGCCAGTAGTCCTTCGCCGGGGTATCCGATTGGCTACGAGCAGTACTTC. Amino acid sequence: CASSPSPGYPIGYEQYF. Together with reference TRBV19 and TRBJ2-7, the CDR3 gives the full variable domain: DGGITQSPKYLFRKEGQNVTLSCEQNLNHDAMYWYRQDPGQGLRLIYYSQIVNDFQKGDIAEGYSVSREKKESFPLTVTSAQKNPTAFYLCASSPSPGYPIGYEQYFGPGTRLTVT.

At least ten counts were recorded for this clonotype. The V call is TRBV4-3, the J call TRBJ1-1; no clear D. Germline CDR1 LGHNA, CDR2 YSLEER. The length of the CDR3 is 16 residues. V was shortened by 1 base and J by 0 bases, with 12 bases between the two germline ends. Written as DNA, the CDR3 is TGCGCCAGCAGCCAAGTTTCAGCGGATATGAACACTGAAGCTTTCTTT. This encodes CASSQVSADMNTEAFF.

This clonotype was seen repeatedly, ten times or more. The chain recombines TRBV27 with TRBJ2-6, with D hard to call. The V end lost 8 bases, the J end lost 1 base, and 12 bases lay between the germline ends. In germline, CDR1 is MNHEY, CDR2 SMNVEV (reference sequence). The length of the CDR3 is 15 residues. As DNA, the CDR3 is TGTGCCAGCGGGTACCCTGCGTCTGGGGCCAACGTCCTGACTTTC. It is translated as CASGYPASGANVLTF.

This clonotype was found a few times. This chain links TRBV7-2 with TRBJ1-6; D is perhaps TRBD1 (6 bases). V lost 1 base, J lost 14 bases, and 12 bases lay in between. The length of the CDR3 is 13 residues. Germline lookup yields CDR1 SGHTA and CDR2 FQGNSA. The CDR3 bases are TGTGCCAGCAGCTTAGAGGGCAGGGGTTCCCTCCACTTT. Translating it yields CASSLEGRGSLHF. Using reference TRBV7-2 and TRBJ1-6 for the parts outside the CDR3, the full variable domain is GAGVSQSPSNKVTEKGKDVELRCDPISGHTALYWYRQSLGQGLEFLIYFQGNSAPDKSGLPSDRFSAERTGGSVSTLTIQRTQQEDSAVYLCASSLEGRGSLHFGNGTRLTVT.

The table lists this clonotype with many counts. This rearrangement joins TRBV20-1 to TRBJ2-7; 8 positions agree with TRBD1. The CDR3 has 14 amino acids. CDR1 is DFQATT and CDR2 is SNEGSKA in the germline V gene (reference sequence). V trimming: 2 bases; J trimming: 4 bases; junction bases outside the gene matches: 7. CDR3 in amino acids: CSARNPRGRYEQYF. DNA for the CDR3: TGCAGTGCTAGAAACCCCAGGGGGCGGTACGAGCAGTACTTC.

This clonotype was observed a handful of times. One end of the junction does not line up with germline, which may come from a read error. The CDR3 DNA reads TGTGCCAGCAGCTTGTCAACAGGGGCCCCTGACTTC. Translation gives CASSLSTGAPDF. This chain uses TRBV11-2 with TRBJ2-5, with TRBD1 matching 7 bases. CDR1 and CDR2 from the germline V gene are SGHAT and FQNNGV. CDR3 size: 12 residues.

Many counts were recorded for this clonotype. The V and J genes are TRBV6-6 and TRBJ2-7, with 11 bases lining up with TRBD1. Looked up from germline, CDR1 is MNHNY and CDR2 is SVGAGI (reference sequence). This CDR3 comprises 17 residues. The V gene end was trimmed by 2 bases and the J gene end by 5 bases; junction bases not matched to a gene: 11. CDR3 protein: CASSYTSPGTGGHEQYF. The CDR3 DNA reads as TGTGCCAGCAGTTACACGAGTCCCGGGACAGGGGGTCACGAGCAGTACTTC.

V usage is TRBV23-1 and J usage is TRBJ1-5, with a weak D call TRBD1 (6 bases). TRBV23-1 falls under the ORF class, with uncertain function. This CDR3 contains 20 residues. V was trimmed by 0 bases and J by 0 bases, leaving 21 bases between them. CDR3 sequence reads: CASSQSLGGLGADSNQPQHF. The DNA for the CDR3 is TGCGCCAGCAGTCAATCGCTGGGGGGGCTCGGAGCAGATAGCAATCAGCCCCAGCATTTT.

This clonotype was counted many times. The chain is built from TRBV5-4 and TRBJ1-1; TRBD1 agrees at 7 bases. Germline CDR1 is SGHNT and CDR2 is YYREEE (reference sequence). V shed 4 bases and J 0 bases; nucleotides not matched to a gene: 12. The CDR3 totals 17 residues. The CDR3 protein is CASSTKTGAPMNTEAFF. The CDR3 nucleotides are TGTGCCAGCAGCACCAAAACAGGGGCCCCCATGAACACTGAAGCTTTCTTT.